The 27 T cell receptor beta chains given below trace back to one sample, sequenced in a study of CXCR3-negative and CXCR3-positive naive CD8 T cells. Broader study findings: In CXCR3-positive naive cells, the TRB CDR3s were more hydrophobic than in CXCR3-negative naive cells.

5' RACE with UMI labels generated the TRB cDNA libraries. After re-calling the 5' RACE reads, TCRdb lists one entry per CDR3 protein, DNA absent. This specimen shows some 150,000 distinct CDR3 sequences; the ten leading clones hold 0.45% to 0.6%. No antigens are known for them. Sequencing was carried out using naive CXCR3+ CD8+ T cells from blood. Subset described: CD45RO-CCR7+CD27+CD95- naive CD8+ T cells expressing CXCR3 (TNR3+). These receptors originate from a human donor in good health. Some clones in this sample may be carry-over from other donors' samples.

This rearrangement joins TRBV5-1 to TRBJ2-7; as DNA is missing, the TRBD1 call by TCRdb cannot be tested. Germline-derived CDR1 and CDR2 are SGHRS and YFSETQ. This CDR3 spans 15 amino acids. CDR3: CASGLLGTPDLEQYF. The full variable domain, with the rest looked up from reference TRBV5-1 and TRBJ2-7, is KAGVTQTPRYLIKTRGQQVTLSCSPISGHRSVSWYQQTPGQGLQFLFEYFSETQRNKGNFPGRFSGRQFSNSRSEMNVSTLELGDSALYLCASGLLGTPDLEQYFGPGTRLTVT.

The CDR3 is CASSLRVSSNEQFF. The chain combines TRBV28 with TRBJ2-1. The germline gives CDR1 MDHEN, CDR2 SYDVKM. This CDR3 has 14 residues. The full variable domain, its missing parts supplied by reference TRBV28 and TRBJ2-1, is DVKVTQSSRYLVKRTGEKVFLECVQDMDHENMFWYRQDPGLGLRLIYFSYDVKMKEKGDIPEGYSVSREKKERFSLILESASTNQTSMYLCASSLRVSSNEQFFGPGTRLTVL.

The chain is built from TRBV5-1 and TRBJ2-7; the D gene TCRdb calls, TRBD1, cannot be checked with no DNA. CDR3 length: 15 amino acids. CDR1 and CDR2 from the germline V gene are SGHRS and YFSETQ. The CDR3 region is CASSATRELIYEQYF.

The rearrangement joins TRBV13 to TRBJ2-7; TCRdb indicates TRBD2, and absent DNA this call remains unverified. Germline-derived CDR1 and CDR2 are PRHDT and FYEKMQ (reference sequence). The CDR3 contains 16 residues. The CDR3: CASSGTGTSGRPEQYF. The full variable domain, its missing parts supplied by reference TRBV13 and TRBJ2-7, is AAGVIQSPRHLIKEKRETATLKCYPIPRHDTVYWYQQGPGQDPQFLISFYEKMQSDKGSIPDRFSAQQFSDYHSELNMSSLELGDSALYFCASSGTGTSGRPEQYFGPGTRLTVT.

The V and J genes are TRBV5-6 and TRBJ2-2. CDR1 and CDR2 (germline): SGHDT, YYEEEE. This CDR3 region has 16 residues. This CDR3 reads CASSLGSYGNTGELFF.

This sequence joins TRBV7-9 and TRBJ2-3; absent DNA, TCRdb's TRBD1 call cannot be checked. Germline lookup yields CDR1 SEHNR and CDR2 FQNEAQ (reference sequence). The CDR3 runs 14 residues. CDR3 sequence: CGMADREATDTQYF. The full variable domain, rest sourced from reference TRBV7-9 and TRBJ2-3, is DTGVSQNPRHKITKRGQNVTFRCDPISEHNRLYWYRQTLGQGPEFLTYFQNEAQLEKSRLLSDRFSAERPKGSFSTLEIQRTEQGDSAMYLCGMADREATDTQYFGPGTRLTVL.

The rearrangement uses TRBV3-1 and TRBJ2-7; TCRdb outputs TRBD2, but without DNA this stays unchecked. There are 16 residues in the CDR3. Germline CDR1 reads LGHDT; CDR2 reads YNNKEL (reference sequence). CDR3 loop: CASSQASQGFNYEQYF.

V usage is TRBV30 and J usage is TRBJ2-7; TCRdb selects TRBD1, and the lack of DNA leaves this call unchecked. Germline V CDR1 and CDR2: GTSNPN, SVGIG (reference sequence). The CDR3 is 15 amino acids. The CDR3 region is CAWTSGTYIPGEQYF.

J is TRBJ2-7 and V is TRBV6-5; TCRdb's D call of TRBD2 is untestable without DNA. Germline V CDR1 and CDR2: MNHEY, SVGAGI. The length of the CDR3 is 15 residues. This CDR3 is CASSYFGTSKHEQYF.

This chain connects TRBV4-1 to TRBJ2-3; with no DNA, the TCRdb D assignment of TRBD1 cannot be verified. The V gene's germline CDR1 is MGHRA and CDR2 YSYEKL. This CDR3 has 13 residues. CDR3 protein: CASSQGRGDTQYF.

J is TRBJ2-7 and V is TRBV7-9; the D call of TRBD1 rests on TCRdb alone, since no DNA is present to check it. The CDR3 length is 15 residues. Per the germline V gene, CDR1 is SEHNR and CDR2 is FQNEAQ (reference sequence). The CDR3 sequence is CASSTGQANSYEQYF. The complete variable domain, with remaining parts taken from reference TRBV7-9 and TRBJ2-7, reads DTGVSQNPRHKITKRGQNVTFRCDPISEHNRLYWYRQTLGQGPEFLTYFQNEAQLEKSRLLSDRFSAERPKGSFSTLEIQRTEQGDSAMYLCASSTGQANSYEQYFGPGTRLTVT.

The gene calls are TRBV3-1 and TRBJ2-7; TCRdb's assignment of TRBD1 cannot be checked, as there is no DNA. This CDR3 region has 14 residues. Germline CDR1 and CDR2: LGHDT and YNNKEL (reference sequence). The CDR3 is CASSQEGLLYEQYF.

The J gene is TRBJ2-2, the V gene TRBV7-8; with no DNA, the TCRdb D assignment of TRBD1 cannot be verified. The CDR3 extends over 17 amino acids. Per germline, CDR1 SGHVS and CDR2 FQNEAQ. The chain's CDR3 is CASSLNDRKANTGELFF.

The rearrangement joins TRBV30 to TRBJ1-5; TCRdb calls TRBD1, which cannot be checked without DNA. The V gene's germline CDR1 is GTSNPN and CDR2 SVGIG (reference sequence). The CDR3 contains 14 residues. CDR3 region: CAWSEGTGHQPQHF. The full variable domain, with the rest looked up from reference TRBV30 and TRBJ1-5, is SQTIHQWPATLVQPVGSPLSLECTVEGTSNPNLYWYRQAAGRGLQLLFYSVGIGQISSEVPQNLSASRPQDRQFILSSKKLLLSDSGFYLCAWSEGTGHQPQHFGDGTRLSIL.

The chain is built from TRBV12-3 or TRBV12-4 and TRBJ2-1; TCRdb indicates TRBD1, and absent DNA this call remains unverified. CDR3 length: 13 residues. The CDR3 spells CASSPTGDNEQLF.

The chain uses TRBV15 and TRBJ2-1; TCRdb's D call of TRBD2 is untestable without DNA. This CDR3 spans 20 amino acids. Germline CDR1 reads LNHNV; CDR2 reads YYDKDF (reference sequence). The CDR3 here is CATSRDWLTSGHSSYNEQFF.

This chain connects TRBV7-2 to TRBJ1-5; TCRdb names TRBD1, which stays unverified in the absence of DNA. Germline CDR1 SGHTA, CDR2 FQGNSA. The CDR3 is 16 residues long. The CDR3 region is CASSLDVGVRGQPQHF.

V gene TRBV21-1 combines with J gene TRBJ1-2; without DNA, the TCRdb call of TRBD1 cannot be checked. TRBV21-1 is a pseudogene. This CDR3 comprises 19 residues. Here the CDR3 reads CASSKVGDSLILPSYGYTF.

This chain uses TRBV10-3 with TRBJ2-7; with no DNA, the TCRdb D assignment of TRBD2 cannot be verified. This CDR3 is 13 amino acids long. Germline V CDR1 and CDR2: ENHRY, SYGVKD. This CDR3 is CAIERRAGEEQYF.

The CDR3 sequence: CASSRGTGNTEAFF. V is TRBV5-6 and J is TRBJ1-1; there is no DNA to check the TCRdb D call of TRBD1. There are 14 residues in the CDR3. CDR1 is SGHDT and CDR2 is YYEEEE in the germline V gene.

This chain's CDR3 is CSVRKDVSYEQYF. The gene calls are TRBV29-1 and TRBJ2-7. This CDR3 contains 13 residues. Germline CDR1 is SQVTM and CDR2 is ANQGSEA.

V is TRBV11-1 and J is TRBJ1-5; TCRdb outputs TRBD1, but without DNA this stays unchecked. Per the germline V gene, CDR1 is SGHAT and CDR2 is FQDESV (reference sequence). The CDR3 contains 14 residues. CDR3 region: CASSPAGARQPQHF.

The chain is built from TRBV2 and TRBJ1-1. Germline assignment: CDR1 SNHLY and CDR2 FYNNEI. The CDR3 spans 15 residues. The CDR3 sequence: CASRGREAMNTEAFF.

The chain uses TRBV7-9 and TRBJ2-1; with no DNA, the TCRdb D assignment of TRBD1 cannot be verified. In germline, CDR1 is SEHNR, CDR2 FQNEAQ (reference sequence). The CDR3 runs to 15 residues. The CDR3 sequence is CASSLGGGYYNEQFF. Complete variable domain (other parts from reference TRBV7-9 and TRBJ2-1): DTGVSQNPRHKITKRGQNVTFRCDPISEHNRLYWYRQTLGQGPEFLTYFQNEAQLEKSRLLSDRFSAERPKGSFSTLEIQRTEQGDSAMYLCASSLGGGYYNEQFFGPGTRLTVL.

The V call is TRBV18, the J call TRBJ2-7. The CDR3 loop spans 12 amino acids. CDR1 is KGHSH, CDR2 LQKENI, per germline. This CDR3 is CASSRGSVEQYF.

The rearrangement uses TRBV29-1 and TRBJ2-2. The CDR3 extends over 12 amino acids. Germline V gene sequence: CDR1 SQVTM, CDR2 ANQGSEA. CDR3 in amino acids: CSVDGETEELFF.

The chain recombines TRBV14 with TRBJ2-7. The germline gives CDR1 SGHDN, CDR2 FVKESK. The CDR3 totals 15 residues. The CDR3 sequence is CASSEGGSKAYEQYF.